The rows below give T cell receptor beta chains drawn from one sample of a study of CD8 T cells in Susac syndrome. TCRdb reprocessed the immunoSEQ multiplex PCR reads with MiXCR, giving one entry per CDR3 protein. This sample has 150,000 to 200,000 distinct CDR3 sequences, with approximately 95% found just once. Sequencing was carried out using CD4+ T cells from PBMCs. Receptors were obtained from a human donor in good health. CDR3s include the opening cysteine and the closing phenylalanine or tryptophan. D genes are given only for firm matches. Part of the rows lack a size; the others show once, few, many or a class for expanded clones.

J | size | D | V | DNA | CDR3
TRBJ2-5 | - | - | TRBV3-1 | TGTGCCAGCAGCCAAGATTTCACCGGGAGCAGGGGGGAGACCCAGTACTTC | CASSQDFTGSRGETQYF
TRBJ2-1 | - | - | TRBV29-1 | TGCAGCGTTGAAAAAGTTGGGACAGGGGAAGCGGGAGGCCTAGGGGATGAGCAGTTCTTC | CSVEKVGTGEAGGLGDEQFF
TRBJ2-1 | once | - | TRBV5-1 | TGCGCCAGCAGCTTGACGGGACACATCTACAATGAGCAGTTCTTC | CASSLTGHIYNEQFF
TRBJ2-1 | - | - | TRBV5-1 | TGCGCCAGCAGCTTGGGACTCGTCAATGAGCAGTTCTTC | CASSLGLVNEQFF
TRBJ2-5 | once | - | TRBV20-1 | TGCAGTGCTAGAAGACAGCAAGAGACCCAGTACTTC | CSARRQQETQYF
TRBJ2-1 | - | - | TRBV20-1 | TGCAGTGCTAGAGGGACCGGGGACTACAATGAGCAGTTCTTC | CSARGTGDYNEQFF
TRBJ2-1 | - | TRBD2 | TRBV7-2 | TGTGCCAGCAGCTTCAGCGGGAGCTCCTACAATGAGCAGTTCTTC | CASSFSGSSYNEQFF
TRBJ2-5 | - | - | TRBV18 | TGTGCCAGCTCACCCCCTTCCGGGCACCAAGAGACCCAGTACTTC | CASSPPSGHQETQYF
TRBJ2-1 | - | - | TRBV24-1 | TGTGCCACCAGTGAGGGCGGGACCTACAATGAGCAGTTCTTC | CATSEGGTYNEQFF
TRBJ1-2 | - | - | TRBV6-5 | TGTGCCAGCAGTTACGGGAGCGGAGCTAACTATGGCTACACCTTC | CASSYGSGANYGYTF
TRBJ1-3 | - | - | TRBV30 | TGTGCCTGGATCGATCCTAACGGAAACACCATATATTTT | CAWIDPNGNTIYF
TRBJ2-1 | - | - | TRBV19 | TGTGCCAGTACTTCGACGGTAGCGCGGGATGAGCAGTTCTTC | CASTSTVARDEQFF
TRBJ2-1 | - | TRBD2 | TRBV30 | TGTGCCTGGAGTGTAACCAGCGGGAGATTCTTC | CAWSVTSGRFF
TRBJ1-3 | - | - | TRBV7-2 | TGTGCCAGCAGATCACCCTCCTCTGGAAACACCATATATTTT | CASRSPSSGNTIYF
TRBJ2-7 | - | TRBD1 | TRBV18 | TGTGCCAGCTCCAGGGGACAGGGCAACTACGAGCAGTACTTC | CASSRGQGNYEQYF
TRBJ1-5 | - | - | TRBV20-1 | TGCAGTGCTCCGGGCCCGAGGAGCAATCAGCCCCAGCATTTT | CSAPGPRSNQPQHF
TRBJ1-1 | - | - | TRBV30 | TGTGCCTGGAGCTGGGGATCCACTGAAGCTTTCTTT | CAWSWGSTEAFF
TRBJ2-5 | - | - | TRBV29-1 | TGCAGCGTTGAAGTTGGCGGGTGGAAAGAGACCCAGTACTTC | CSVEVGGWKETQYF
TRBJ2-5 | - | - | TRBV28 | TGTGCCAGCAGTTCACCGTTCCAAGAGACCCAGTACTTC | CASSSPFQETQYF
TRBJ1-2 | - | - | TRBV7-9 | TGTGCCAGCAGTATTATGGGGACTAGTACTTATGGCTACACCTTC | CASSIMGTSTYGYTF
TRBJ2-7 | - | TRBD1 | TRBV27 | TGTGCCAGCAGTCCGACAGGGGGTCACGAGCAGTACTTC | CASSPTGGHEQYF
TRBJ1-1 | - | TRBD1 | TRBV30 | TGTGCCTGGAACTCAGGGGGCCTTGAAGCTTTCTTT | CAWNSGGLEAFF
TRBJ2-7 | - | - | TRBV20-1 | TGCAGTGCTAGGGCTGGATGGGGAGTGGTATCCGGCGACGAGCAGTACTTC | CSARAGWGVVSGDEQYF
TRBJ2-7 | once | - | TRBV15 | TGTGCCATCCTTACAGGGTTCTACGAGCAGTACTTC | CAILTGFYEQYF
TRBJ1-1 | - | - | TRBV7-9 | TGTGCCAGCAGCGCGGCTATGGGCACTGAAGCTTTCTTT | CASSAAMGTEAFF
TRBJ2-1 | - | TRBD2 | TRBV20-1 | TGCAGTGCTGTCCCTAGCGGGAGGGCCAGCGAGCAGTTCTTC | CSAVPSGRASEQFF
TRBJ2-1 | - | TRBD2 | TRBV28 | TGTGCCAGCAGTTTTTGGACTAGCGGGAGTAATGAGCAGTTCTTC | CASSFWTSGSNEQFF
TRBJ2-3 | - | TRBD2 | TRBV7-3 | TGTGCCAGCAGCTTGAAAAGGACTAGCGGGATCTCAGATACGCAGTATTTT | CASSLKRTSGISDTQYF
TRBJ1-2 | - | TRBD1 | TRBV12-3/TRBV12-4 | TGTGCCAGCAGCTTAGGGACAGGGCTCGGCTACACCTTC | CASSLGTGLGYTF
TRBJ1-2 | - | - | TRBV4-3 | TGCGCCAGCAGCCAAGCGGGACTTCTCCTCCGTAATGGCTACACCTTC | CASSQAGLLLRNGYTF
TRBJ1-2 | - | - | TRBV9 | TGTGCCAGCAGCGTAGATGGGCGCGGCTACACCTTC | CASSVDGRGYTF